This entry describes one T cell receptor beta chain. Germline V gene data show CDR1 as SGHRS and CDR2 as YFSETQ. The CDR3 spans 14 residues. The germline V and J ends were trimmed by 4 bases and 3 bases, with 10 bases remaining between them. Original processing methods: The assay estimated nucleated cells by amplifying reference gene primers. Sequenced by immunoSEQ multiplex PCR; TCRdb stores in-frame clones only, minus some. The V and J calls and clone size were taken over from that table, and D and trimming were inferred from the DNA. This repertoire shows some 110,000 clones, more than 75% found once; its top ten account for 7.9%. This sample stems from a study of blood T cell repertoires in COVID-19. For the study at large: COVID-19 samples collected from the United States, Italy and Spain covered acute and convalescent phases. PBMCs, B-cell-depleted T cells, or T cells were the source of the cDNA or gDNA that made up the material.

Sequenced input: peripheral blood. The TCR was taken from a man in his sixties or seventies with acute or convalescent COVID-19. V and J are TRBV5-1 and TRBJ1-4; D perhaps matches TRBD1 (5 bases). CDR3 DNA sequence: TGCGCCAGCAGCGCCCGGGACTCTAATGAAAAACTGTTTTTT. Amino acid sequence: CASSARDSNEKLFF. Supplemented by reference TRBV5-1 and TRBJ1-4, the full variable domain reads KAGVTQTPRYLIKTRGQQVTLSCSPISGHRSVSWYQQTPGQGLQFLFEYFSETQRNKGNFPGRFSGRQFSNSRSEMNVSTLELGDSALYLCASSARDSNEKLFFGSGTQLSVL.